The clone carrying this TCR beta chain was found many times. Antigen unknown. V was trimmed by 8 bases and J by 1 base, leaving 15 bases between them. There are 13 residues in the CDR3. Germline V gene lookup returns CDR1 GTSNPN and CDR2 SVGIG (reference sequence). The data belong to a study of T-cell memory formation after mild COVID-19. Turning to the study itself: TCR clusters were largely donor specific. Study-level points and caveats: CD4/CD8 balance held among clones contracting day 15 to 85, and later expanders leaned CD4+. The authors did not confirm SARS-CoV-2 specificity of second-wave clones peaking day 37.

TCRdb re-called the 5' RACE reads through MiXCR, storing one row per CDR3 protein. Of about 270,000 distinct CDR3 sequences in the sample, 15% to 20% were seen once. The chain couples TRBV30 to TRBJ2-7, with D possibly being TRBD2 (6 bases). The sequence was obtained from a man aged 18 to 30 who had mild COVID-19 (a few samples of this study predate the infection). Cell type and time point are not known. The specimen was PBMCs or a T cell subset sorted from them (not recorded which). The CDR3 DNA follows: TGTGCCGCCCGGGAGCACGGTTCCTACGAGCAGTACTTC. Translating gives CAAREHGSYEQYF. The full variable domain, its missing parts supplied by reference TRBV30 and TRBJ2-7, is SQTIHQWPATLVQPVGSPLSLECTVEGTSNPNLYWYRQAAGRGLQLLFYSVGIGQISSEVPQNLSASRPQDRQFILSSKKLLLSDSGFYLCAAREHGSYEQYFGPGTRLTVT.